Shown below are 18 T cell receptor beta chains from a single sample sequenced in a study of blood T cell repertoires in COVID-19. Only in-frame clones appear in the TCRdb table, and some are missing; sequencing was by immunoSEQ multiplex PCR. The sample comprises around 300,000 clones, just over 85% of which are singletons, and approximately 3% rests with the top ten. The sample consisted of peripheral blood. The receptor source for this set is a woman aged 25 to 45 with active or convalescent COVID-19.

This clone appeared a single time. For the CDR3, the DNA is TGTGCCAGCCGGGACAGGTTAACCGGGGAGCTGTTTTTT. Translating gives CASRDRLTGELFF. This chain connects TRBV19 to TRBJ2-2, with TRBD1 matching over 8 bases. The V gene's germline CDR1 is LNHDA and CDR2 SQIVND (reference sequence). V lost 9 bases to trimming and J lost 5 bases; unmatched junction nucleotides: 5. The CDR3 has 13 residues.

V is TRBV4-1 and J is TRBJ1-2; 7 bases map to TRBD1. The germline V gene has CDR1 MGHRA and CDR2 YSYEKL. CDR3 length equals 16 residues. Trimming at V came to 3 bases and at J to 6 bases, leaving 13 bases not matched to a gene. The CDR3 DNA reads as TGCGCCAGCAGCCACCCCGACTCGACAGGGATGGATGGCTACACCTTC. This encodes CASSHPDSTGMDGYTF.

This chain uses TRBV7-3 with TRBJ2-3; 16 nucleotides align to TRBD2. CDR1 is SGHTA and CDR2 is FQGTGA in the germline V gene. CDR3 length: 20 amino acids. The J segment lost 3 bases and the V segment lost 5 bases, leaving 14 bases of the junction unmatched. CDR3 DNA sequence: TGTGCCAGCAGCCCTTGGCCCGGGACTAGCGGGGGGGCCAGGACAGATACGCAGTATTTT. Translation: CASSPWPGTSGGARTDTQYF. The variable domain in full, completed from reference TRBV7-3 and TRBJ2-3, reads GAGVSQTPSNKVTEKGKYVELRCDPISGHTALYWYRQSLGQGPEFLIYFQGTGAADDSGLPNDRFFAVRPEGSVSTLKIQRTERGDSAVYLCASSPWPGTSGGARTDTQYFGPGTRLTVL.

The gene calls are TRBV6-5 and TRBJ1-1; 8 bases fit TRBD1. The CDR3 is 13 amino acids. J lost 4 bases, V lost 6 bases, and 4 bases had no gene match. Germline loops: CDR1 MNHEY, CDR2 SVGAGI. This CDR3 reads CASSRGRTTEAFF. DNA for the CDR3: TGTGCCAGCAGCAGGGGGCGAACCACTGAAGCTTTCTTT.

This chain connects TRBV6-1 to TRBJ1-5; no clear D gene. Germline V lookup: CDR1 MNHNS, CDR2 SASEGT. V gave up 3 bases and J gave up 2 bases, with 14 bases separating them. The CDR3 is 16 amino acids. CDR3 in DNA: TGTGCCAGCAGTGACGAATTGGGAGGCGGCAATCAGCCCCAGCATTTT. Its translation is CASSDELGGGNQPQHF.

This rearrangement joins TRBV7-8 to TRBJ2-3, with D possibly matching TRBD2 (6 bases). Trimming left V 5 bases short and J 1 base short, with 13 bases between. Germline V lookup: CDR1 SGHVS, CDR2 FQNEAQ. The CDR3 is made up of 15 amino acids. CDR3 coding DNA: TGTGCCAGCAGCCTATTCGGACTACGCACAGATACGCAGTATTTT. Residues: CASSLFGLRTDTQYF.

The gene calls are TRBV18 and TRBJ2-2; 8 bases line up with TRBD1. Germline CDR1 reads KGHSH; CDR2 reads LQKENI. Losses at the gene ends were 6 bases for V and 4 bases for J; bases not matched to a gene: 7. CDR3 size: 15 residues. The CDR3 DNA reads TGTGCCAGCTCGCAGGGACAGGTTGGCACCGGGGAGCTGTTTTTT. This gives the protein CASSQGQVGTGELFF.

The CDR3: CASSVGLRDRGLNYGYTF. The CDR3 DNA reads TGTGCCAGCAGCGTAGGGCTCCGGGACAGGGGGTTAAACTATGGCTACACCTTC. This chain uses TRBV9 with TRBJ1-2; 11 bases are shared with TRBD1. CDR1 and CDR2 (germline): SGDLS, YYNGEE. The CDR3 is 18 amino acids. V lost 0 bases to trimming and J lost 2 bases; unmatched junction nucleotides: 9. The full variable domain, completed using reference TRBV9 and TRBJ1-2, is DSGVTQTPKHLITATGQRVTLRCSPRSGDLSVYWYQQSLDQGLQFLIQYYNGEERAKGNILERFSAQQFPDLHSELNLSSLELGDSALYFCASSVGLRDRGLNYGYTFGSGTRLTVV.

The chain joins TRBV28 to TRBJ1-2; D is ambiguous. V was pared by 6 bases and J by 6 bases, with 14 bases between. Germline assignment: CDR1 MDHEN and CDR2 SYDVKM. The CDR3 has 13 residues. Here the CDR3 reads CASRRAPVHGYTF. The CDR3, as DNA: TGTGCCAGCAGGCGGGCCCCGGTGCATGGCTACACCTTC.

The gene calls are TRBV5-1 and TRBJ2-5; 12 positions agree with TRBD2. Germline loops: CDR1 SGHRS, CDR2 YFSETQ. The length of the CDR3 is 14 residues. The V segment lost 4 bases and the J segment 5 bases; nucleotides outside the gene matches: 3. In DNA form, the CDR3 reads TGCGCCAGCAGCGGGACTAGCGGGTCGGAGACCCAGTACTTC. It translates to CASSGTSGSETQYF.

The chain joins TRBV10-1 to TRBJ1-2; a weak D match, TRBD1 (6 bases). Germline-derived CDR1 and CDR2 are WNHNN and SYGVQD (reference sequence). This CDR3 region has 13 residues. Trimming pared 4 bases from V and 2 bases from J, leaving 8 bases between. CDR3 DNA: TGCGCCAGCAGTGTTGGACAGAACTATGGCTACACCTTC. This sequence encodes CASSVGQNYGYTF.

The rearrangement joins TRBV6-1 to TRBJ2-2, with 9 bases aligning to TRBD1. V was clipped by 2 bases and J by 2 bases; unmatched bases: 9. This CDR3 contains 18 residues. Per the germline V gene, CDR1 is MNHNS and CDR2 is SASEGT. In DNA form, the CDR3 reads TGTGCCAGCAGTGAATGGGGACAGGGCCGGGTTAACACCGGGGAGCTGTTTTTT. Encoded protein: CASSEWGQGRVNTGELFF.

This rearrangement joins TRBV6-5 to TRBJ1-1, with D possibly matching TRBD1 (5 bases). CDR3 length: 13 residues. Germline CDR1 is MNHEY and CDR2 is SVGAGI. Between the trimmed V and J ends, which lost 2 bases and 5 bases, there was a span of 9 bases. The chain's CDR3 is CASSYRGGTEAFF. CDR3 nucleotides: TGTGCCAGCAGTTACAGGGGAGGAACTGAAGCTTTCTTT.

V usage is TRBV14 and J usage is TRBJ2-4, with TRBD1 identical over 10 bases. V trimming: 1 base; J trimming: 7 bases; junction bases outside the gene matches: 4. Germline V lookup: CDR1 SGHDN, CDR2 FVKESK. This CDR3 is built from 15 residues. The CDR3 DNA sequence: TGTGCCAGCAGCCAAGCGGGACAGGGGACGAACATTCAGTACTTC. Amino acid sequence: CASSQAGQGTNIQYF.

The chain combines TRBV7-3 with TRBJ2-1; D possibly corresponds to TRBD2 (6 bases). Germline lookup yields CDR1 SGHTA and CDR2 FQGTGA. Trimming took off 1 base at V and 0 bases at J, with 13 bases between the two ends. The CDR3 extends over 17 amino acids. CDR3 amino acids: CASSLMAGLSSYNEQFF. CDR3 nucleotides: TGTGCCAGCAGCTTAATGGCGGGACTTAGCTCCTACAATGAGCAGTTCTTC.

This clone was seen once. The chain is built from TRBV6-5 and TRBJ1-3; D perhaps matches TRBD1 (6 bases). The CDR3 length is 16 residues. Germline CDR1 and CDR2: MNHEY and SVGAGI. Trimming stripped 2 bases from V and 0 bases from J, with 11 bases between. The CDR3 here is CASSYEGGVSGNTIYF. In DNA, the CDR3 is TGTGCCAGCAGTTACGAAGGGGGGGTCTCTGGAAACACCATATATTTT.

This clone was seen a few times. The chain joins TRBV9 to TRBJ2-1, with 8 bases aligning to TRBD2. The V gene end was trimmed by 0 bases and the J gene end by 0 bases; junction bases not matched to a gene: 2. Germline CDR1 and CDR2: SGDLS and YYNGEE. This CDR3 contains 16 residues. In nucleotides, the CDR3 is TGTGCCAGCAGCGTAGAAGCGGGGGCCTCCTACAATGAGCAGTTCTTC. Protein sequence: CASSVEAGASYNEQFF.

This chain joins TRBV7-3 and TRBJ2-3, with 10 bases fitting TRBD2. The CDR3 is made up of 16 amino acids. Germline V gene data show CDR1 as SGHTA and CDR2 as FQGTGA. Trimming cost V 5 bases and J 5 bases; bases outside gene matches: 10. The CDR3 loop is CASSPNPGLAKDTQYF. In nucleotides, the CDR3 is TGTGCCAGCAGCCCCAACCCGGGACTAGCGAAAGATACGCAGTATTTT.